These 14 T cell receptor beta chains were sequenced from one sample in a study of T cells in localized non-small cell lung cancer. The repertoire was sequenced with immunoSEQ multiplex PCR; TCRdb's copy has only in-frame clones and lacks some. The sample has more than 12,000 clones; more than 70% are singletons. The sequencing used peripheral blood, collected before any cancer treatment. The receptors come from a female donor older than 55 with stage I squamous cell lung carcinoma.

CDR3 nucleotide sequence: TGCAGCGTTGTAACCGGGGACTATGGCTACACCTTC. It specifies CSVVTGDYGYTF. J is TRBJ1-2 and V is TRBV29-1; D not resolved. The length of the CDR3 is 12 residues. V was pared by 4 bases and J by 3 bases, with 9 bases between. Germline V gene sequence: CDR1 SQVTM, CDR2 ANQGSEA.

The chain links TRBV2 to TRBJ1-2; D possibly corresponds to TRBD1 (5 bases). The CDR3 consists of 13 residues. The germline V and J ends were trimmed by 3 bases and 5 bases, with 10 bases remaining between them. Germline V gene sequence: CDR1 SNHLY, CDR2 FYNNEI. The CDR3 DNA is TGTGCCAGCAGTGATGCAGGGCTGTATGGCTACACCTTC. Amino acid sequence: CASSDAGLYGYTF.

The chain is built from TRBV5-1 and TRBJ2-3, with 9 bases lining up with TRBD1. Losses at the gene ends were 4 bases for V and 2 bases for J; bases not matched to a gene: 11. The CDR3 totals 17 residues. CDR1 and CDR2 from the germline V gene are SGHRS and YFSETQ. For the CDR3, the DNA is TGCGCCAGCAGCATCCCCACAGGGGGCGATGACACAGATACGCAGTATTTT. Protein sequence: CASSIPTGGDDTDTQYF.

This clone occurred once. The V gene is TRBV4-2, the J gene TRBJ2-1; no firm D call. Between the trimmed V and J ends, which lost 1 base and 0 bases, there was a span of 7 bases. CDR1 LGHNA and CDR2 YNFKEQ come from the germline V gene. CDR3 length: 15 residues. The CDR3 DNA sequence: TGTGCCAGCAGCCAAGCCGAATACTCCTACAATGAGCAGTTCTTC. It encodes CASSQAEYSYNEQFF.

The V gene is TRBV2, the J gene TRBJ2-5, with TRBD2 identical over 8 bases. V lost 7 bases to trimming and J lost 2 bases; unmatched junction nucleotides: 9. Per the germline V gene, CDR1 is SNHLY and CDR2 is FYNNEI. The CDR3 totals 15 residues. CDR3 loop: CASNLLAGKQETQYF. For the CDR3, the DNA is TGTGCCAGCAATCTCTTAGCGGGGAAACAAGAGACCCAGTACTTC.

The CDR3 loop reads CASSSQGTRGEQYF. CDR3 DNA sequence: TGTGCCAGCAGCTCCCAGGGGACACGGGGCGAGCAGTACTTC. This chain links TRBV5-4 with TRBJ2-7; a possible D gene is TRBD1 (6 bases). The V end lost 3 bases, the J end lost 6 bases, and 16 bases lay between the germline ends. Germline values: CDR1 SGHNT, CDR2 YYREEE (reference sequence). This CDR3 is built from 14 residues.

V gene TRBV19 combines with J gene TRBJ2-1; D not certain. The germline V gene encodes CDR1 LNHDA and CDR2 SQIVND (reference sequence). CDR3 length: 14 amino acids. V was shortened by 5 bases and J by 6 bases, with 14 bases between the two germline ends. CDR3 amino acids: CASSQEQLVNEQFF. The CDR3 coding sequence is TGTGCCAGTAGTCAGGAACAGCTTGTCAATGAGCAGTTCTTC.

The chain combines TRBV5-6 with TRBJ2-4, with D tentatively TRBD1 (5 bases). Germline V CDR1 and CDR2: SGHDT, YYEEEE. V was trimmed by 4 bases and J by 9 bases, leaving 17 bases between them. This CDR3 has 14 amino acids. The DNA of the CDR3 is TGTGCCAGCAGCCAACCGCTTACAGGTCCCATTCAGTACTTC. As protein: CASSQPLTGPIQYF.

The V call is TRBV7-9, the J call TRBJ1-5, with D possibly being TRBD1 (5 bases). CDR3 length: 12 amino acids. The V gene lost 5 bases and the J gene lost 7 bases, with 9 bases spanning the gap. Germline CDR1 SEHNR, CDR2 FQNEAQ (reference sequence). The CDR3 nucleotides read TGTGCCAGCAGCGACGGGGGGCAGCCCCAGCATTTT. Protein sequence: CASSDGGQPQHF.

This clone came up once. The chain's CDR3 is CASSPGLGENIQYF. CDR3 DNA sequence: TGTGCCAGCAGTCCGGGACTGGGGGAAAACATTCAGTACTTC. The rearrangement joins TRBV27 to TRBJ2-4; the D gene is possibly TRBD2 (6 bases). V dropped 5 bases and J dropped 5 bases, with 13 bases sitting between them. Looked up from germline, CDR1 is MNHEY and CDR2 is SMNVEV (reference sequence). The CDR3 spans 14 residues.

The chain couples TRBV7-2 to TRBJ1-5, with 7 nucleotides matching TRBD1. Looked up from germline, CDR1 is SGHTA and CDR2 is FQGNSA. This CDR3 is built from 14 residues. V shed 3 bases, J shed 5 bases, and the junction held 4 bases outside the gene matches. The CDR3 DNA is TGTGCCAGCAGCTTGACAGGGCTTTATCAGCCCCAGCATTTT. Amino acid sequence: CASSLTGLYQPQHF.

The V call is TRBV27, the J call TRBJ1-1, with 8 bases aligning to TRBD1. The CDR3 is 13 amino acids. In germline, CDR1 is MNHEY, CDR2 SMNVEV (reference sequence). V lost 6 bases to trimming and J lost 5 bases; unmatched junction nucleotides: 5. Written as DNA, the CDR3 is TGTGCCAGCAGCCAGACAGGGGCGACTGAAGCTTTCTTT. Translating gives CASSQTGATEAFF.

This clone appeared a few times. The rearrangement joins TRBV7-9 to TRBJ1-2, with D perhaps TRBD1 (5 bases). The CDR3 spans 14 residues. Germline V gives CDR1 SEHNR, CDR2 FQNEAQ (reference sequence). The V end was cut by 3 bases, the J end by 6 bases, with 14 bases between. The CDR3 protein is CASSFPGTGDGYTF. The CDR3 DNA is TGTGCCAGCAGCTTCCCGGGGACTGGGGATGGCTACACCTTC.

A single count supports this clone. This chain uses TRBV11-2 with TRBJ2-1, with 8 bases lining up with TRBD2. The CDR3 consists of 19 residues. Germline loops: CDR1 SGHAT, CDR2 FQNNGV. Trimming at V came to 5 bases and at J to 4 bases, leaving 19 bases not matched to a gene. CDR3 nucleotides: TGTGCCAGCAGCCCCCGGGGGCCCTTGACTAGCGCCCCATACAATGAGCAGTTCTTC. Translation gives CASSPRGPLTSAPYNEQFF.